This T cell receptor beta chain was identified during a study of CD8+ T cells in alopecia areata. Germline lookup yields CDR1 SNHLY and CDR2 FYNNEI. The CDR3 loop spans 14 amino acids. V was cut by 6 bases and J by 4 bases, with 15 bases left in between. Treatment denoted: oral pan-JAK inhibitor, 5-10 mg twice daily. Overall study results and limits: Clonality in lesional scalp, especially alopecia totalis/universalis, exceeded that of normal scalp.

As regards this clone: The antigen remains unidentified.

TCR sequencing used cDNA made by reverse transcription of extracted RNA. Clones were sequenced by immunoSEQ multiplex PCR, and TCRdb holds only the in-frame ones, with some missing. This repertoire shows about 220,000 clones, approximately 57% found once; its top ten account for roughly 1.4%. This sequence joins TRBV2 and TRBJ2-5; weak D call: TRBD1 (6 bases). The sequence came from a human donor with alopecia areata. Sequences were derived from CD4+ T cells sorted from blood, sampled at week 4, from a patient treated with tofacitinib. This CDR3 reads CASSGQLKGETQYF. DNA of the CDR3: TGTGCCAGCAGCGGACAGCTAAAGGGAGAGACCCAGTACTTC.